Described below is a single TCR beta chain sequence and its context. This clonotype was found a few times. Its antigen is currently not known. Within one base of it there is no much larger clone, and no base qualities were kept. The CDR3 goes from the cysteine to the phenylalanine over 16 residues. The read is trimmed to its CDR3 DNA, 48 bases read in frame from base 1. The germline V gene sets CDR1 to KGHSH and CDR2 to LQKENI. Unmatched junction bases come to 4, with V trimmed by 2 bases and J by 7 bases. This was a case-control study nested in a cohort of healthcare workers in London, UK, who had nasopharyngeal swab PCR tests and blood samples taken every week. Healthcare workers were recruited during the week of the UK lockdown, between 23 and 31 March 2020, and followed weekly for up to about 15 weeks. The record originates from a study of early T cells in non-severe SARS-CoV-2 infection (dated by TCRdb to 2020 to 2022). Notes on the research overall: Because TCR sequencing relied on bulk RNA taken from unsorted whole blood, pairing of alpha and beta chains was not possible. Results the study describes overall, beyond this receptor: VDJdb matching was skewed toward anti-spike CD8 responses and likely underestimated virus-specific expansions by missing private and CD4 specificities.

The method behind the library was 5' RACE. Instrument used: NextSeq 500. The TCR library protocol attached unique molecular identifiers to individual cDNA molecules to correct for sequencing error and PCR bias. TCR alpha and beta chains were both sequenced, and the abundances of alpha and beta sequences in each sample were closely correlated with each other. Per the original workflow: Decombinator V4 was used to annotate TCR sequences for V gene, J gene and CDR3. Expanded TCRs were defined as changing significantly between any two time points under a Poisson model with p below 0.0001. TCR abundances were normalised to the total number of TCRs sequenced in each sample and reported as counts per million. MAIT TCRs were defined by TRAV1-2 paired with TRAJ12, TRAJ20 or TRAJ33, and iNKT TCRs by TRAV10 paired with TRAJ18. VDJdb, accessed 1 November 2021, was searched for CMV, EBV and SARS-CoV-2 annotated TCRs, excluding TCRs annotated for multiple antigens. The public reads were run again by TCRdb, first through fastp at Q25 and then through MiXCR, and only productive beta chains were kept. Rows matching on CDR3 protein sequence are summarized as one entry with the most common DNA and genes. These V and J calls derive from TCRdb rather than the authors' analysis. The sample table records around 83,000 distinct CDR3 sequences; under 11% of these occur just once. The ten largest clones take up 6.5% to 9% of the sample.

Recombination connected TRBV18 to TRBJ2-2; 13 central nucleotides agree with TRBD2. This TCR came from an adult who was a healthcare worker with PCR-confirmed SARS-CoV-2 infection or an uninfected control (not recorded which). The sample consisted of whole blood, taken at baseline. The CDR3 loop reads CASSPRTSGSHGELFF. The DNA reads TGTGCCAGCTCACCAAGGACTAGCGGGAGCCACGGGGAGCTGTTTTTT. Supplemented by the reference TRBV18 and TRBJ2-2 proteins around the CDR3, the complete variable domain is NAGVMQNPRHLVRRRGQEARLRCSPMKGHSHVYWYRQLPEEGLKFMVYLQKENIIDESGMPKERFSAEFPKEGPSILRIQQVVRGDSAAYFCASSPRTSGSHGELFFGEGSRLTVL.